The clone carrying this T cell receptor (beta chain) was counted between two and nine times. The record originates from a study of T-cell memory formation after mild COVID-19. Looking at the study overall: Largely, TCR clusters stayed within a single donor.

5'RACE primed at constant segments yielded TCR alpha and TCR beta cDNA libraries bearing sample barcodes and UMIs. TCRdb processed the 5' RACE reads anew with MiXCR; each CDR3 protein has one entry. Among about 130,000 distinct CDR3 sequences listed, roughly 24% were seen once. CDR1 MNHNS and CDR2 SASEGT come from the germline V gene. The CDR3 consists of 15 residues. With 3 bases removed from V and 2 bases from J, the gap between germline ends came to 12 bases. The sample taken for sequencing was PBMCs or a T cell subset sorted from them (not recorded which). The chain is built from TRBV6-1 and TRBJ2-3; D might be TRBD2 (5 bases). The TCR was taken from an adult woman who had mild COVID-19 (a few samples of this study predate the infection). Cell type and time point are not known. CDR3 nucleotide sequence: TGTGCCAGCAGTGATGGAGGACTTGTCACAGATACGCAGTATTTT. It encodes CASSDGGLVTDTQYF.